This T cell receptor (beta chain) comes out of a study of shared clonotypes between healthy human individuals. Broader study findings: Memory subsets generally showed lower estimated richness than naive subsets.

As concerns this clone: What it recognizes is unknown.

Measured with immunoSEQ multiplex PCR; TCRdb has only the in-frame clones, and not every one. The data show under 600,000 clones, approximately 97% seen once. The donors, healthy adults who were HIV-negative, had experienced no recent acute infections or vaccinations. All the donors were Caucasian adults who lived in Nashville, Tennessee. CD4+ cells underwent separation, giving CD45RA+ naive and CD45RA-negative memory subsets. Trimming stripped 5 bases from V and 3 bases from J, with 16 bases between. The CDR3 runs to 15 residues. CDR1 and CDR2 (germline): GTSNPN, SVGIG (reference sequence). Sequenced sample: naive CD4+ T cells sorted from blood. Subset noted: CD45RA+ positively selected. This sequence was found in a woman aged 25 to 39 in good health. The chain links TRBV30 to TRBJ2-2; D gene unclear. The DNA of the CDR3 is TGTGCCTGGGGTCGATTCATAACGGACACCGGGGAGCTGTTTTTT. It translates to CAWGRFITDTGELFF.